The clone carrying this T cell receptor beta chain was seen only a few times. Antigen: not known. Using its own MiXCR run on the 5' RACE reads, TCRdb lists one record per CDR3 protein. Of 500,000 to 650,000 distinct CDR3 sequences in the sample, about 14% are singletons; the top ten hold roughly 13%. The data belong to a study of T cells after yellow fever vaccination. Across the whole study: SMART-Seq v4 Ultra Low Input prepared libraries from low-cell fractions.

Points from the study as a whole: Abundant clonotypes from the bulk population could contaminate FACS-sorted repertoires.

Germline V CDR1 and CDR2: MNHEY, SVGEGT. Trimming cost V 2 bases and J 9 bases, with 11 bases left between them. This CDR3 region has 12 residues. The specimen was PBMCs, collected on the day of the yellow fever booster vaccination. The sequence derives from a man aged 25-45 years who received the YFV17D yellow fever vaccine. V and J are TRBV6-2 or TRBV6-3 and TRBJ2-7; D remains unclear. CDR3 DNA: TGTGCCAGCAGTTACCCCCCACTCGGGCAGTACTTC. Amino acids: CASSYPPLGQYF.